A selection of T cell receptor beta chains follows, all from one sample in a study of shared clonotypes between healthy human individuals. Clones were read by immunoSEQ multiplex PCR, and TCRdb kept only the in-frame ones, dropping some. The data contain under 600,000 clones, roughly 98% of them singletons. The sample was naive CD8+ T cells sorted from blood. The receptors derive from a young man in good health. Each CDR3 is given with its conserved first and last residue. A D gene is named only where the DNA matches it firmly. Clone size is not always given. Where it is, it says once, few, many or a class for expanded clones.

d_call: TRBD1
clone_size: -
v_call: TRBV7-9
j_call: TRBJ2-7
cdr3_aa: CASSFSTGGLGYEQYF
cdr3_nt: TGTGCCAGCAGCTTCTCGACAGGGGGACTGGGCTACGAGCAGTACTTC

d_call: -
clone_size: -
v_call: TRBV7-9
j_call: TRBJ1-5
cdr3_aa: CASSLEDSNQPQHF
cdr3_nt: TGTGCCAGCAGCTTAGAGGATAGCAATCAGCCCCAGCATTTT

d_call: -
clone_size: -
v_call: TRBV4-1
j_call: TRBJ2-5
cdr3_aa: CASSQEKQGQGETQYF
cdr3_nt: TGCGCCAGCAGCCAAGAGAAACAGGGCCAGGGAGAGACCCAGTACTTC

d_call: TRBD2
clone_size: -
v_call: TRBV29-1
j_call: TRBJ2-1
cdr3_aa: CSVVSLAGVDEQFF
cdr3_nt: TGCAGCGTTGTTAGTCTAGCGGGTGTGGATGAGCAGTTCTTC

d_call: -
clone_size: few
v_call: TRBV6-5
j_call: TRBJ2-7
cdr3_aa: CASSPISGYEQYF
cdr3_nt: TGTGCCAGCAGCCCCATATCAGGCTACGAGCAGTACTTC

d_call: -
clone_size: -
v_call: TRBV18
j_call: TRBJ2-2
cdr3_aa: CASSPLSGIGELFF
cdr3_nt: TGTGCCAGCTCACCACTGTCAGGGATCGGGGAGCTGTTTTTT

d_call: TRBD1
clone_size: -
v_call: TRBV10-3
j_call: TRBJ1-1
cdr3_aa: CAISPGTGGLNTEAFF
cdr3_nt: TGTGCCATCAGCCCCGGGACAGGGGGTTTGAACACTGAAGCTTTCTTT

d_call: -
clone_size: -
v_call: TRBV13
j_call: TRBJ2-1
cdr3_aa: CASSKTRVGEQFF
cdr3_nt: TGTGCCAGCAGCAAAACTAGAGTAGGTGAGCAGTTCTTC

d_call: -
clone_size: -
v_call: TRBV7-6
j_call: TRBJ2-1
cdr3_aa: CASSHRTLGNEQFF
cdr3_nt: TGTGCCAGCAGCCATCGGACCCTGGGAAATGAGCAGTTCTTC

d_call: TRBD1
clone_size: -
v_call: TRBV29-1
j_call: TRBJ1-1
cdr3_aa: CSVEGRSRDRGANTEAFF
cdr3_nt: TGCAGCGTTGAAGGTCGATCGAGGGACAGGGGAGCGAACACTGAAGCTTTCTTT

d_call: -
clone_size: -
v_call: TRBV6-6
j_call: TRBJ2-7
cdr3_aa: CASSLRVLAYEQYF
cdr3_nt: TGTGCCAGCAGCCTTCGGGTCCTAGCCTACGAGCAGTACTTC